This T cell receptor beta chain is from a study of metastatic and nonmetastatic thyroid tumors. Study information: The comparison covered peripheral blood and tumor or nodule tissue in malignant and benign thyroid patients. Study-wide results and limits: Malignant tumors reportedly showed significantly higher TCR beta diversity than benign nodules in both blood and tumor.

Among the patients, none had received any treatment before thyroid surgery. TCRdb re-analyzed the PCR reads using MiXCR. This table holds 75,000 to 100,000 clones, approximately 12% found once. In regard to this clone: What it binds is not known. It may be a read error: a sequence one base away is much more abundant. Lacking the conserved final phenylalanine or tryptophan, this CDR3 likely reflects a read error.

This CDR3 has 16 amino acids. Germline lookup yields CDR1 KGHSH and CDR2 LQKENI. V gave up 1 base and J gave up 6 bases, with 17 bases separating them. This sequence joins TRBV18 and TRBJ2-3, with D possibly being TRBD2 (5 bases). The specimen sequenced was blood. The receptor's source is a female donor with papillary thyroid cancer or a benign thyroid nodule (not recorded which). Some clones in this sample may be carry-over from other donors' samples. The CDR3 is CASSPRVRRSGDTQYL. CDR3 DNA sequence: TGTGCCAGCTCACCACGAGTACGCCGAAGCGGTGATACGCAGTATCTT.